The rows below give T cell receptor beta chains drawn from one sample of a study of T cell repertoires in cytomegalovirus infection. TCRdb recomputed calls from the reads with MiXCR, one row per CDR3 protein. The sample has approximately 320,000 distinct CDR3 sequences, 9% to 9.5% seen once. Material: PBMCs. The receptors derive from a human donor in good health (CMV status not recorded). Some clones in this sample may be carry-over from other donors' samples. Both conserved end residues are part of each CDR3. A D gene is named only where the DNA matches it firmly. Clone sizes are given selectively: once, few, many, or a class where the clone is expanded.

>few|TRBJ2-7|TRBV5-3|TRBD2
TGTGCCAGCAGCGAAGGACTAGTCGTTTACGAGCAGTACTTC
CASSEGLVVYEQYF
>many|TRBJ2-7|TRBV12-3/TRBV12-4|.
TGTGCCAGCAGTTTTTTCAGGGGGGGCTACGAGCAGTACTTC
CASSFFRGGYEQYF
>many|TRBJ2-3|TRBV7-2|.
TGTGCCAGCAGCTTAGCGCCCACAGATACGCAGTATTTT
CASSLAPTDTQYF
>.|TRBJ2-2|TRBV2|.
TGTGCCAGCAGTGGTAGGAGTGGGGAAACCGGGGAGCTGTTTTTT
CASSGRSGETGELFF
>few|TRBJ2-2|TRBV19|.
TGTGCCACTCAGAGGCCGAACACCGGGGAGCTGTTTTTT
CATQRPNTGELFF
>many|TRBJ2-7|TRBV7-2|TRBD2
TGTGCCAGCAGCTCCCCTTCCGCGGGAGGGCTTAAGTCTTACGAGCAGTACTTC
CASSSPSAGGLKSYEQYF
>few|TRBJ2-5|TRBV5-5|.
TGTGCCAGCAGAGTAGGGAAGGAAGAGACCCAGTACTTC
CASRVGKEETQYF
>few|TRBJ2-7|TRBV12-3/TRBV12-4|TRBD2
TGTGCCAGCAGTTTAGCCGCGGGGGTGGAGGAGCAGTACTTC
CASSLAAGVEEQYF
>many|TRBJ1-1|TRBV7-3|TRBD1
TGTGCCAGCAGCTTAACAGGGAGGACAGGGCGAGGGGGAGGCACTGAAGCTTTCTTT
CASSLTGRTGRGGGTEAFF
>few|TRBJ2-1|TRBV4-1|TRBD2
TGCGCCAGCAGCCGGTGGGGACTAGCGGGGGGGCCTAACGACAATGAGCAGTTCTTC
CASSRWGLAGGPNDNEQFF
>many|TRBJ1-1|TRBV7-2|.
TGTGCCAGCAGCTCCCTTCTGGGGGGCACTGAAGCTTTCTTT
CASSSLLGGTEAFF
>many|TRBJ2-4|TRBV7-2|.
TGTGCCAGCAGCTCCTTAGGCGTTTTAGCCAAAAACATTCAGTACTTC
CASSSLGVLAKNIQYF
>.|TRBJ1-5|TRBV4-1|.
TGCGCCAGCAGCCCCCTGAGTCATAGCAATCAGCCCCAGCATTTT
CASSPLSHSNQPQHF
>few|TRBJ1-1|TRBV7-9|TRBD1
TGTGCCAGCGGGCCGACAGGGGACACTGAAGCTTTCTTT
CASGPTGDTEAFF
>.|TRBJ1-5|TRBV6-2/TRBV6-3|.
TGTGCCAGCAGTTACGAGTCGGTGAATCAGCCCCAGCATTTT
CASSYESVNQPQHF
>many|TRBJ2-3|TRBV7-2|TRBD2
TGTGCCAGCAGCTTCGGAGCGGGGGTAGGCACAGATACGCAGTATTTT
CASSFGAGVGTDTQYF
>few|TRBJ2-3|TRBV6-1|.
TGTGCCAGCAGTGCCCCAGATACGCAGTATTTT
CASSAPDTQYF
>many|TRBJ2-4|TRBV6-6|TRBD1
TGTGCCAGCAGTTACTCATTGGGGACAGCCCCAGCCAAAAACATTCAGTACTTC
CASSYSLGTAPAKNIQYF
>.|TRBJ2-7|TRBV7-8|TRBD2
TGTGCCAGCAGCCCTAGGGGACTAGCGGGAGGGCGAAAAAACTCCTACGAGCAGTACTTC
CASSPRGLAGGRKNSYEQYF
>many|TRBJ1-2|TRBV7-2|TRBD1
TGTGCCAGCAGCTTAGATCACAGGGGGCTTGGCTACACCTTC
CASSLDHRGLGYTF
>.|TRBJ1-1|TRBV7-9|.
TGTGCCAGCAGCTACCTCCACACTGAAGCTTTCTTT
CASSYLHTEAFF
>.|TRBJ2-5|TRBV4-3|TRBD2
TGCGCCAGCAGCCCGACTAGCGGGGAAGAGACCCAGTACTTC
CASSPTSGEETQYF
>few|TRBJ1-4|TRBV23-1|.
TGCGCCAGCAGTCCAGAGGGACCCTTTAATGAAAAACTGTTTTTT
CASSPEGPFNEKLFF
>.|TRBJ2-7|TRBV7-3|.
TGTGCCAGCAGCTTTCAGACAACGGGCTGGGAGCAGTACTTC
CASSFQTTGWEQYF
>few|TRBJ2-3|TRBV6-1|.
TGTGCCAGCACCCCCGGGGCAGTGCCTTCCACAGATACGCAGTATTTT
CASTPGAVPSTDTQYF
>many|TRBJ2-3|TRBV29-1|.
TGCAGCGTTGGGCCACAAGATACGCAGTATTTT
CSVGPQDTQYF
>few|TRBJ1-5|TRBV28|.
TGTGCCAGCAGTTCGGCCGGGTCCCCCAATCAGCCCCAGCATTTT
CASSSAGSPNQPQHF
>many|TRBJ1-1|TRBV7-2|TRBD1
TGTGCCAGCAGCTTAGGACTTTTAGGACAGGGGAAAGCTTTCTTT
CASSLGLLGQGKAFF
>few|TRBJ1-1|TRBV7-9|.
TGTGCCAGCAGCTTAGCCCCACAGGGAACGGGGACTGAAGCTTTCTTT
CASSLAPQGTGTEAFF